Presented here are 28 T cell receptor beta chains from one specimen sequenced in a study of identical twins' blood T cells. One entry per CDR3 protein results from TCRdb running MiXCR on the 5' RACE reads. The table lists 400,000 or so distinct CDR3 sequences, 28% of them singletons. The sequencing sample was made of PBMCs. The receptors originated from a woman aged 18 to 55 in good health.

The chain joins TRBV6-6 to TRBJ1-1, with 7 bases lining up with TRBD1. After removal of 0 bases from V and 8 bases from J, the junction contained 3 bases not matched to a gene. The CDR3 extends over 13 amino acids. Germline V gene sequence: CDR1 MNHNY, CDR2 SVGAGI (reference sequence). The CDR3: CASSYSGGGEAFF. In DNA form, the CDR3 reads TGTGCCAGCAGTTACTCAGGAGGGGGCGAAGCTTTCTTT.

This clonotype showed up many times. CDR3 coding DNA: TGTGCCAGCAGTCCCGGACCCCTATTATACAATGAGCAGTTCTTC. As protein: CASSPGPLLYNEQFF. The V gene is TRBV5-8, the J gene TRBJ2-1; D call uncertain. The CDR3 length is 15 residues. V shed 5 bases and J shed 4 bases, with 16 bases lying between them. Germline V lookup: CDR1 SGHTS, CDR2 YDEGEE.

This clonotype has only a few counts. This rearrangement joins TRBV20-1 to TRBJ1-2; no definite D call. Germline values: CDR1 DFQATT, CDR2 SNEGSKA (reference sequence). The length of the CDR3 is 12 residues. Trimming cost V 4 bases and J 6 bases, with 12 bases left between them. CDR3 region: CSATKTADGYTF. The CDR3 bases are TGCAGTGCTACAAAAACAGCGGATGGCTACACCTTC.

The V gene is TRBV7-3, the J gene TRBJ1-1; D remains unclear. Germline lookup yields CDR1 SGHTA and CDR2 FQGTGA. The CDR3 sequence is 14 residues long. The V end lost 4 bases, the J end lost 1 base, and 10 bases lay between the germline ends. CDR3: CASSSDGPNTEAFF. CDR3 in DNA: TGTGCCAGCAGCTCAGACGGACCGAACACTGAAGCTTTCTTT.

This chain uses TRBV20-1 with TRBJ1-2; D gene unclear. This CDR3 is 11 amino acids long. V lost 3 bases and J 9 bases, leaving 11 bases between the germline ends. Germline lookup yields CDR1 DFQATT and CDR2 SNEGSKA (reference sequence). CDR3 amino acids: CSASLDDSYTF. The DNA of the CDR3 is TGCAGTGCTAGCTTGGACGATAGCTACACCTTC.

Of note for this clonotype: Just one base apart from a much larger clone, this may be a read error. J is TRBJ1-5 and V is TRBV20-1; no firm D call. V was trimmed by 4 bases and J by 3 bases, leaving 7 bases between them. The V gene's germline CDR1 is DFQATT and CDR2 SNEGSKA (reference sequence). The CDR3 has 12 amino acids. For the CDR3, the DNA is TGCAGTGCTAAATACATCAATCAGCCCCAGCATTTT. It is translated as CSAKYINQPQHF.

As concerns this clonotype: One end of the junction fails to match germline, which may point to a read error. J is TRBJ1-2 and V is TRBV19; D is perhaps TRBD1 (6 bases). Germline-derived CDR1 and CDR2 are LNHDA and SQIVND (reference sequence). The CDR3 is 15 residues long. The CDR3, as DNA: TGTGCCAGCAGTATTACCCCACAGGGCCTTGGAGGCCACACCTTC. Translating it yields CASSITPQGLGGHTF.

The genes are TRBV20-1 and TRBJ1-2; weak D call: TRBD1 (5 bases). V dropped 1 base and J dropped 3 bases, with 12 bases sitting between them. The germline V gene has CDR1 DFQATT and CDR2 SNEGSKA (reference sequence). The CDR3 runs to 14 residues. The CDR3 region is CSARGQPSHYGYTF. DNA for the CDR3: TGCAGTGCTAGAGGACAGCCCAGTCACTATGGCTACACCTTC.

A few counts support this clonotype. The V and J genes are TRBV5-6 and TRBJ1-5; D is ambiguous. There are 15 residues in the CDR3. Germline CDR1 is SGHDT and CDR2 is YYEEEE. V was trimmed by 4 bases and J by 3 bases, leaving 14 bases between them. CDR3 in amino acids: CASSMDRLPNQPQHF. The CDR3 DNA sequence: TGTGCCAGCAGCATGGACCGACTTCCCAATCAGCCCCAGCATTTT. Full variable domain (rest looked up from reference TRBV5-6 and TRBJ1-5): DAGVTQSPTHLIKTRGQQVTLRCSPKSGHDTVSWYQQALGQGPQFIFQYYEEEERQRGNFPDRFSGHQFPNYSSELNVNALLLGDSALYLCASSMDRLPNQPQHFGDGTRLSIL.

A remark on this clonotype: At one of its ends the junction is not consistent with the germline gene, which may arise from a read error. The V and J genes are TRBV29-1 and TRBJ2-1; D gene unclear. The V gene's germline CDR1 is SQVTM and CDR2 ANQGSEA. The CDR3 totals 12 residues. CDR3 in DNA: TGCAGCGTTGAAAAAGGGCGGAATGAGCGGTTCTTC. As protein: CSVEKGRNERFF.

The rearrangement links TRBV6-2 or TRBV6-3 to TRBJ1-6; D might be TRBD1 (6 bases). CDR3 length equals 15 residues. Per the germline V gene, CDR1 is MNHEY and CDR2 is SVGEGT. Trimming pared 2 bases from V and 7 bases from J, leaving 12 bases between. CDR3 sequence reads: CASSYDDRRNSPLHF. CDR3 in DNA: TGTGCCAGCAGTTACGATGACAGGCGGAATTCACCCCTCCACTTT.

Concerning this clonotype: Relative to the germline gene, one junction end is altered; a read error may explain this. V and J are TRBV29-1 and TRBJ1-2, with TRBD1 as a possible D gene (5 bases). CDR1 and CDR2 from the germline V gene are SQVTM and ANQGSEA. This CDR3 region has 15 residues. This CDR3 reads CSVEGGSKGNYVYTF. The CDR3 region has the DNA TGCAGCGTTGAAGGGGGAAGTAAGGGGAACTATGTCTACACCTTC.

Here the CDR3 reads CATSDSVTNTGELFF. The CDR3, as DNA: TGTGCCACCAGTGATAGTGTGACGAACACCGGGGAGCTGTTTTTT. The J gene is TRBJ2-2, the V gene TRBV24-1; no firm D call. The CDR3 is made up of 15 amino acids. The V gene lost 3 bases and the J gene lost 0 bases, with 7 bases spanning the gap. Germline V lookup: CDR1 KGHDR, CDR2 SFDVKD.

This clonotype was found once. The J gene is TRBJ1-6, the V gene TRBV4-3; D is unclear. The germline gives CDR1 LGHNA, CDR2 YSLEER. V was shortened by 0 bases and J by 7 bases, with 10 bases between the two germline ends. The CDR3 consists of 15 residues. The CDR3 region is CASSQDGLRNSPLHF. CDR3 coding DNA: TGCGCCAGCAGCCAAGATGGGTTGCGGAATTCACCCCTCCACTTT.

CDR3: CAISGLFNTEAFF. The CDR3, as DNA: TGTGCCATCAGTGGGCTTTTTAACACTGAAGCTTTCTTT. The rearrangement joins TRBV10-3 to TRBJ1-1; D unclear. V lost 4 bases, J lost 2 bases, and 8 bases lay in between. The germline gives CDR1 ENHRY, CDR2 SYGVKD. This CDR3 spans 13 amino acids.

This clonotype showed up just a few times. The chain uses TRBV6-1 and TRBJ1-5; D unresolved. Trimming cost V 3 bases and J 0 bases, with 12 bases left between them. CDR1 and CDR2 from the germline V gene are MNHNS and SASEGT. The CDR3 has 16 residues. The CDR3 sequence: CASSEWTGYSNQPQHF. CDR3 nucleotide sequence: TGTGCCAGCAGTGAGTGGACGGGTTATAGCAATCAGCCCCAGCATTTT.

The chain joins TRBV12-5 to TRBJ1-4; D is possibly TRBD1 (6 bases). The length of the CDR3 is 13 residues. V was shortened by 2 bases and J by 7 bases, with 8 bases between the two germline ends. Germline CDR1 reads LGHNT; CDR2 reads FRNRAP. The CDR3 region is CASGLWTAEKLFF. The DNA of the CDR3 is TGTGCTAGTGGTTTGTGGACAGCTGAAAAACTGTTTTTT.

This clonotype appeared a single time. Compared with germline, one end of the junction differs, possibly owing to a read error. The chain carries TRBV7-3 and TRBJ1-2; 7 bases match TRBD1. The CDR3 runs to 16 residues. CDR1 and CDR2 from the germline V gene are SGHTA and FQGTGA. CDR3 loop: CASSLQPPQGISGYTF. CDR3 nucleotide sequence: TGCGCCAGCAGCCTACAACCTCCACAGGGGATCTCTGGCTACACCTTC. Based on the CDR3 plus reference TRBV7-3 and TRBJ1-2, the full variable domain is GAGVSQTPSNKVTEKGKYVELRCDPISGHTALYWYRQSLGQGPEFLIYFQGTGAADDSGLPNDRFFAVRPEGSVSTLKIQRTERGDSAVYLCASSLQPPQGISGYTFGSGTRLTVV.

The chain joins TRBV11-2 to TRBJ1-5, with TRBD1 matching over 7 bases. The germline V gene has CDR1 SGHAT and CDR2 FQNNGV. The CDR3 has 15 amino acids. V gave up 2 bases and J gave up 4 bases; unmatched junction bases: 5. The CDR3 DNA reads as TGTGCCAGCAGCTTATCGGGACAGTATAATCAGCCCCAGCATTTT. Translation: CASSLSGQYNQPQHF.

The chain links TRBV20-1 to TRBJ2-3, with D hard to call. V was cut by 5 bases and J by 2 bases, with 11 bases left in between. This CDR3 contains 13 residues. Looked up from germline, CDR1 is DFQATT and CDR2 is SNEGSKA (reference sequence). This chain's CDR3 is CSAQLTLTDTQYF. CDR3 DNA sequence: TGCAGTGCTCAACTGACTCTCACAGATACGCAGTATTTT.

The table lists this clonotype with a few counts. The chain joins TRBV29-1 to TRBJ1-5; 7 bases map to TRBD1. The length of the CDR3 is 14 residues. Trimming removed 7 bases from V and 6 bases from J; junction bases left unmatched: 12. Germline V lookup: CDR1 SQVTM, CDR2 ANQGSEA. The CDR3 region is CSAVEGTAFQPQHF. In nucleotides, the CDR3 is TGCAGCGCTGTCGAAGGGACAGCTTTTCAGCCCCAGCATTTT.

V usage is TRBV2 and J usage is TRBJ2-2, with D possibly being TRBD1 (6 bases). The CDR3 is made up of 14 amino acids. Germline CDR1 and CDR2: SNHLY and FYNNEI. The V end lost 6 bases, the J end lost 6 bases, and 14 bases lay between the germline ends. The CDR3: CASREQGVAGELFF. CDR3 sequence (DNA): TGTGCCAGCAGAGAACAGGGTGTTGCCGGGGAGCTGTTTTTT.

This clonotype was found once. A much larger clone differs by one base, so this may be a read error. The V call is TRBV2, the J call TRBJ1-2; 7 bases line up with TRBD1. CDR1 is SNHLY, CDR2 FYNNEI, per germline. There are 15 residues in the CDR3. DNA of the CDR3: TGTGCCAGCATTGGGTCCCGGGACAGAGTTTATGGCTGCACCTTC. Protein sequence: CASIGSRDRVYGCTF.

This clonotype was detected a few times. A much larger clone lies a single base off, so this may be a read error. This chain links TRBV3-1 with TRBJ2-3, with D maybe TRBD2 (5 bases). CDR1 and CDR2 from the germline V gene are LGHDT and YNNKEL (reference sequence). The CDR3 is made up of 13 amino acids. CDR3 nucleotides: TGTACCAGCAGCCCAGGACTGACAGATACGCAGTATTTT. Its translation is CTSSPGLTDTQYF.

A few counts support this clonotype. This CDR3 is CASSLVALQDTQYF. In DNA form, the CDR3 reads TGTGCCAGCAGCTTAGTGGCGCTCCAAGATACGCAGTATTTT. V and J are TRBV7-9 and TRBJ2-3; D uncertain. Germline assignment: CDR1 SEHNR and CDR2 FQNEAQ (reference sequence). V lost 1 base, J lost 5 bases, and 10 bases lay in between. The CDR3 spans 14 residues.

There are many counts of this clonotype. CDR3 protein: CASSQDLRGYTF. Here the CDR3 DNA reads TGTGCCAGCAGCCAAGATTTAAGGGGCTACACCTTC. The V gene is TRBV3-1, the J gene TRBJ1-2; no clear D. Deletions cut 0 bases from V and 8 bases from J, with 7 bases between. The CDR3 has 12 amino acids. Per germline, CDR1 LGHDT and CDR2 YNNKEL (reference sequence).

This chain uses TRBV12-3 or TRBV12-4 with TRBJ2-3, with 8 bases fitting TRBD2. V shed 2 bases and J 1 base; nucleotides not matched to a gene: 2. The CDR3 covers 15 residues. The CDR3 bases are TGTGCCAGCAGTTTATGGCGGGGGGGCACAGATACGCAGTATTTT. Protein product: CASSLWRGGTDTQYF.

The chain is built from TRBV6-6 and TRBJ1-3; tentative D call: TRBD1 (6 bases). V was trimmed by 0 bases and J by 0 bases, leaving 9 bases between them. Germline CDR1 is MNHNY and CDR2 is SVGAGI (reference sequence). This CDR3 comprises 16 residues. The CDR3 bases are TGTGCCAGCAGTTACTCGGGACAAAACTCTGGAAACACCATATATTTT. Protein product: CASSYSGQNSGNTIYF.